The clone carrying this T cell receptor (beta chain) was counted at least ten times. As yet, its antigen is unknown. CDR3 length: 14 amino acids. J lost 8 bases, V lost 8 bases, and 11 bases had no gene match. CDR1 is DFQATT and CDR2 is SNEGSKA in the germline V gene (reference sequence). The entry originates in a study of spatial heterogeneity in lung cancer. TCRdb passed the 5' RACE reads through MiXCR, listing each CDR3 protein once. The table has over 15,000 distinct CDR3 sequences, 5.5% to 8% seen once. Study results and caveats: Tumoral mutation counts were tracked by counts of expanded intratumoral alpha and beta TCRs.

Specified time point: sample taken at primary tumor resection. The genes are TRBV20-1 and TRBJ2-1, with 11 bases aligning to TRBD2. The sample consisted of lung tumor tissue, taken at surgery. This receptor was identified in a female donor with early-stage non-small cell lung cancer. The chain's CDR3 is CSPPVTSGNDEQFF. The CDR3 bases are TGCAGTCCCCCCGTGACTAGCGGGAACGATGAGCAGTTCTTC.